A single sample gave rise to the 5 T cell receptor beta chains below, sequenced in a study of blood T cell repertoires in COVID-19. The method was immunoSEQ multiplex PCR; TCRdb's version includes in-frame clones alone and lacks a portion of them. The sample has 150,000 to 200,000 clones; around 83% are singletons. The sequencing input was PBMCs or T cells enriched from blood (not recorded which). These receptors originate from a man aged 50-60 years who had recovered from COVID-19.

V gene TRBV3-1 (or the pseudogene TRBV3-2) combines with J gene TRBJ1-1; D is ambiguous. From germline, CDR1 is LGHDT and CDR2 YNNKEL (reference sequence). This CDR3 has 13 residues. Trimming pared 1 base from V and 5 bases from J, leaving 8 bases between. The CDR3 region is CASSQVGVTEAFF. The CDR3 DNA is TGTGCCAGCAGCCAAGTGGGAGTAACTGAAGCTTTCTTT.

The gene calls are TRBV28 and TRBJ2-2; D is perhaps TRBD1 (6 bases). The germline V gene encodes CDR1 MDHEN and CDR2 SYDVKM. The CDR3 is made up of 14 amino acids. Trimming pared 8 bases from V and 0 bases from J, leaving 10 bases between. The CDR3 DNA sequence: TGTGCCAGCTACGGGACACCGAACACCGGGGAGCTGTTTTTT. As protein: CASYGTPNTGELFF.

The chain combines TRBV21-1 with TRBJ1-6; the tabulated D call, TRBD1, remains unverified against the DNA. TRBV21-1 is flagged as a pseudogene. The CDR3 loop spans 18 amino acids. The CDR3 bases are TGTGCCAGCAGCAAAGGGGGACAGAGATCCTCCTATAATTCACCCCTCCACTTT. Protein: CASSKGGQRSSYNSPLHF.

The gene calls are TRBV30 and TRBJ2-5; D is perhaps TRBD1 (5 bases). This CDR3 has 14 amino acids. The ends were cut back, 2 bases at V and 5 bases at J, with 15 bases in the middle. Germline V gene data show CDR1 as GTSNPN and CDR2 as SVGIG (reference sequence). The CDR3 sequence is CAWSRARAGETQYF. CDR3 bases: TGTGCCTGGAGTCGGGCTCGCGCAGGGGAGACCCAGTACTTC.

The CDR3 here is CASSLTGGRETQYF. The DNA of the CDR3 is TGTGCCAGCAGTCTCACAGGGGGCAGAGAGACCCAGTACTTC. The chain combines TRBV28 with TRBJ2-5, with 9 bases lining up with TRBD1. The CDR3 consists of 14 residues. Germline CDR1 MDHEN, CDR2 SYDVKM. The V and J ends lost 5 bases and 4 bases, in that order; junction bases with no gene match: 5.